This T cell receptor (beta chain) emerged from a study of human T cells and chemical hapten exposure. About the study: Diphenylcyclopropenone was administered weekly to the scalp of patients throughout the roughly 23-week study. Study results and limitations: DPC sensitization did not alter TCRs above 1 in 1000 frequency. Large CDR3 similarity clusters arose significantly more often from expanded TCRs than from controls.

Time point defined: patch test 3, about 24 weeks after DPC sensitization. Indicated treatment: therapeutic diphenylcyclopropenone sensitization with weekly scalp DPC. This clonotype was recorded at least ten times. Its antigen is unknown. This CDR3 has 13 amino acids. V lost 1 base, J lost 7 bases, and 10 bases lay in between. Per germline, CDR1 DFQATT and CDR2 SNEGSKA (reference sequence). Library preparation tagged each individual cDNA molecule with a unique molecular identifier. TCRdb re-analysed the RACE reads in MiXCR, keeping a single row per CDR3 protein. The table includes about 58,000 distinct CDR3 sequences, 12% detected once.

The receptor was derived from a man aged 25 to 40 with alopecia areata. Some clones in this sample may be carry-over from other donors' samples. Sequenced here: whole blood, sampled in connection with sensitization to the hapten diphenylcyclopropenone (DPC). The chain couples TRBV20-1 to TRBJ2-2, with D possibly being TRBD1 (6 bases). The chain's CDR3 is CSARGGPVGELFF. CDR3 sequence (DNA): TGCAGTGCTAGAGGGGGGCCGGTCGGGGAGCTGTTTTTT.